The source of this TCR beta chain is a study of monozygotic twins with inflammatory bowel disease. General observations from the study: Clonotypes shared with others were fewer in IBD patients than in healthy twins, especially with disease activity.

A word on this clonotype: Its antigen is unidentified.

TCRdb reprocessed the 5' RACE reads and stores each CDR3 protein as one record, lacking DNA. Its table lists some 200,000 distinct CDR3 sequences. CDR1 and CDR2 from the germline V gene are SGHRS and YFSETQ. The CDR3 length is 13 residues. The specimen was blood. The chain carries TRBV5-1 and TRBJ2-1; TCRdb's D call, TRBD2, is unchecked because there is no DNA. This receptor was obtained from a human donor with ulcerative colitis or Crohn's disease, or a healthy co-twin of an affected twin (not recorded which). CDR3 loop: CASSAGTYNEQFF.